This T cell receptor (beta chain) was identified in a study of T cell responses to AZD1222 COVID-19 vaccine. Findings and limits, study-wide: Females outnumbered males among donors, who were mostly white British; clonal diversity was possibly underestimated. Only after the peak T cell response were repertoires sampled.

For this clone: The antigen is undetermined.

Second-dose intervals near 4 or 12 weeks were combined. The data were produced by immunoSEQ multiplex PCR, yet TCRdb's version contains in-frame clones alone and is incomplete. The repertoire holds over 130,000 clones, with 88% as singletons. The V end was cut by 2 bases, the J end by 3 bases, with 7 bases between. The CDR3 loop spans 13 amino acids. CDR1 and CDR2 (germline): SGHVS, FQNEAQ. This receptor was obtained from an adult who received the AZD1222 COVID-19 vaccine. The gene calls are TRBV7-8 and TRBJ1-1; TRBD1 might be the D (6 bases). Sample: peripheral blood, taken 28 days after the second AZD1222 dose. The CDR3 spells CASSLSGDTEAFF. The CDR3 DNA is TGTGCCAGCAGCTTATCAGGGGACACTGAAGCTTTCTTT.